What follows describes a single T cell receptor (beta chain). Its antigen is as yet unknown. The sample comes from a study of CD8+CD57+ T cells in acquired aplastic anemia. Findings and caveats of the study: Common to patients and controls were roughly 30 CD8+ CDR3 sequences.

Genomic DNA, serving as template, underwent TCR beta VDJ and CDR3 profiling. TCRdb used MiXCR to reprocess the reads, holding one entry per CDR3 protein. Here the sample spans roughly 130,000 distinct CDR3 sequences, 48% being singletons. V shed 8 bases, J shed 9 bases, and the junction held 1 base outside the gene matches. CDR1 MGHDK and CDR2 SYGVNS come from the germline V gene. The CDR3 length is 10 residues. The sequenced sample was sorted CD4+, CD8+, or CD8+CD57+ T cells (not recorded which) from PBMCs. The chain carries TRBV25-1 and TRBJ1-5; 7 bases fit TRBD1. The source of this sequence is a human donor in good health, serving as a control. The CDR3 DNA sequence: TGTGCCAGCGGGGACAGGCCCCAGCATTTT. Translated, it gives CASGDRPQHF.